This T cell receptor beta chain was obtained from a study of T cells expressing NK-cell markers. For the study at large: Within the sequenced cohort of eight donors, seven exhibited HCMV seropositivity and one was seronegative.

The TCR beta cDNA came from 5'RACE template switching with UMIs. TCRdb re-called the 5' RACE reads and gives one entry per CDR3 protein, without DNA. The listing contains approximately 380,000 distinct CDR3 sequences. Notes on this clonotype: The antigen remains unidentified.

This CDR3 has 14 residues. Germline CDR1 and CDR2: ENHRY and SYGVKD. Overall study findings and caveats: The CD3+CD56-NKG2C+ fraction was also led by these clonotypes in a few donors. Dominant NKG2C+ clonotypes in roughly 6 donors made up roughly 1.0-7.0% of CD8+ T cells.

This receptor was identified in a man between 18 and 69 years old in good health. The V and J genes are TRBV10-3 and TRBJ1-4; TCRdb outputs TRBD1, but without DNA this stays unchecked. Material: blood T cells: a sorted CD56 or NKG2C T cell subset, CD4+ or CD8+ T cells, or bulk PBMC T cells (not recorded which). The CDR3 region is CATWPGFTNEKLFF.